Presented here are 29 T cell receptor beta chains from one specimen sequenced in a study of blood T cells in healthy people across ages. A sample-barcoded 5' primer and a J-beta primer mix were used in a second PCR of roughly 7 to 11 cycles. Via MiXCR, TCRdb re-called the 5' RACE reads, giving one row per CDR3 protein. The sample contains about 1,500,000 distinct CDR3 sequences, 28% of which appear only once. The sample was blood. These receptors were taken from a woman aged 25-40 years in good health.

Only a few counts were recorded for this clonotype. V gene TRBV5-1 combines with J gene TRBJ2-7, with D maybe TRBD1 (6 bases). The germline V and J ends were trimmed by 3 bases and 2 bases, with 12 bases remaining between them. This CDR3 region has 14 residues. CDR1 and CDR2 (germline): SGHRS, YFSETQ. The CDR3 DNA reads as TGCGCCAGCAGCTATTTACAGGGTCCCTACGAGCAGTACTTC. As protein: CASSYLQGPYEQYF. The full variable domain, rest sourced from reference TRBV5-1 and TRBJ2-7, is KAGVTQTPRYLIKTRGQQVTLSCSPISGHRSVSWYQQTPGQGLQFLFEYFSETQRNKGNFPGRFSGRQFSNSRSEMNVSTLELGDSALYLCASSYLQGPYEQYFGPGTRLTVT.

The V call is TRBV20-1, the J call TRBJ1-2; a possible D gene is TRBD1 (5 bases). V dropped 6 bases and J dropped 0 bases, with 11 bases sitting between them. The germline V gene encodes CDR1 DFQATT and CDR2 SNEGSKA (reference sequence). The CDR3 length is 13 residues. CDR3 coding DNA: TGCAGTGCCCCGGGGGTGGCTAACTATGGCTACACCTTC. Amino acid sequence: CSAPGVANYGYTF.

The chain employs TRBV2 and TRBJ2-3; the match to TRBD2 covers 7 bases. The CDR3 runs to 15 residues. V shed 8 bases and J 2 bases; nucleotides not matched to a gene: 10. Germline CDR1 and CDR2: SNHLY and FYNNEI. CDR3 protein: CASRLSGVNTDTQYF. Written as DNA, the CDR3 is TGTGCCAGCCGCTTGAGCGGGGTGAACACAGATACGCAGTATTTT.

This clonotype was counted between two and nine times. The gene calls are TRBV29-1 and TRBJ2-7; D is unresolved. Per germline, CDR1 SQVTM and CDR2 ANQGSEA. This CDR3 comprises 12 residues. V was clipped by 4 bases and J by 0 bases, with 7 bases between them. CDR3 bases: TGCAGCGTTGTTCAGAGCTCCTACGAGCAGTACTTC. It codes for CSVVQSSYEQYF.

V usage is TRBV30 and J usage is TRBJ2-7, with D tentatively TRBD2 (6 bases). Germline V gene data show CDR1 as GTSNPN and CDR2 as SVGIG (reference sequence). With 7 bases removed from V and 1 base from J, the gap between germline ends came to 11 bases. The CDR3 runs to 12 residues. CDR3 sequence: CASGRESYEQYF. The CDR3 region has the DNA TGTGCCTCGGGACGGGAGTCCTACGAGCAGTACTTC.

The rearrangement links TRBV6-2 or TRBV6-3 to TRBJ2-4; D is possibly TRBD2 (5 bases). Looked up from germline, CDR1 is MNHEY and CDR2 is SVGEGT. The V gene lost 7 bases and the J gene lost 13 bases, with 20 bases spanning the gap. This CDR3 is built from 13 residues. The DNA of the CDR3 is TGTGCCAGCACGCCGGACTCACCTAATGAGCAGTACTTC. Protein sequence: CASTPDSPNEQYF.

The CDR3 here is CASRRGTEQYF. The CDR3 DNA is TGTGCCAGCAGAAGGGGAACGGAGCAGTACTTC. V usage is TRBV28 and J usage is TRBJ2-7; D might be TRBD1 (5 bases). Germline loops: CDR1 MDHEN, CDR2 SYDVKM. This CDR3 contains 11 residues. V lost 6 bases to trimming and J lost 7 bases, with 10 bases between them.

The chain couples TRBV13 to TRBJ1-5; possible D gene TRBD1, 6 bases. This CDR3 comprises 14 residues. Germline-derived CDR1 and CDR2 are PRHDT and FYEKMQ (reference sequence). V was clipped by 6 bases and J by 3 bases, with 12 bases between them. The CDR3 DNA sequence: TGTGCCAGCAGTCAGGGACACCTCAATCAGCCCCAGCATTTT. Protein sequence: CASSQGHLNQPQHF.

In its sample, this clonotype was seen a few times. The chain uses TRBV20-1 and TRBJ1-5, with D unclear. Germline-derived CDR1 and CDR2 are DFQATT and SNEGSKA (reference sequence). The CDR3 extends over 13 amino acids. V shed 7 bases and J shed 0 bases, with 10 bases lying between them. The CDR3 DNA is TGCAGTGGAGGCCAGACTAGCAATCAGCCCCAGCATTTT. Translated: CSGGQTSNQPQHF.

The J gene is TRBJ2-1, the V gene TRBV12-3 or TRBV12-4; D unresolved. With 1 base removed from V and 9 bases from J, the gap between germline ends came to 16 bases. This CDR3 region has 15 residues. Written as DNA, the CDR3 is TGTGCCAGCAGTTTAGGGCTTCTCGATATTGGTGAGCAGTTCTTC. Translation: CASSLGLLDIGEQFF.

This clonotype came up many times. The chain links TRBV29-1 to TRBJ2-5, with 10 bases identical to TRBD1. CDR1 and CDR2 from the germline V gene are SQVTM and ANQGSEA. V was clipped by 5 bases and J by 6 bases; unmatched bases: 6. The CDR3 is made up of 13 amino acids. CDR3 sequence (DNA): TGCAGCGTTAACTCGGGACAGGGGAAGACCCAGTACTTC. Encoded protein: CSVNSGQGKTQYF.

This chain joins TRBV14 and TRBJ2-1; tentative D call: TRBD2 (6 bases). V was cut by 5 bases and J by 7 bases, with 18 bases left in between. Germline V gives CDR1 SGHDN, CDR2 FVKESK. CDR3 length equals 15 residues. DNA of the CDR3: TGTGCCAGCAGCTTTTTCGGGGGTCTGAGAAATGAGCAGTTCTTC. Amino acid sequence: CASSFFGGLRNEQFF.

V and J are TRBV12-3 or TRBV12-4 and TRBJ2-2; D possibly uses TRBD1 or TRBD2 (5 bases each). The length of the CDR3 is 15 residues. Deletions cut 1 base from V and 4 bases from J, with 10 bases between. The CDR3 protein is CASSLGGATTGELFF. CDR3 nucleotide sequence: TGTGCCAGCAGTTTAGGAGGGGCCACCACCGGGGAGCTGTTTTTT.

This clonotype has only a few counts. This sequence joins TRBV2 and TRBJ2-5; D unresolved. In germline, CDR1 is SNHLY, CDR2 FYNNEI. The CDR3 consists of 11 residues. The V end was cut by 7 bases, the J end by 5 bases, with 8 bases between. The CDR3 sequence is CASTGWETQYF. The CDR3 DNA sequence: TGTGCCAGCACGGGCTGGGAGACCCAGTACTTC.

This clonotype turned up a few times. The chain uses TRBV4-3 and TRBJ2-1; TRBD2 aligns across 13 bases. The germline V gene has CDR1 LGHNA and CDR2 YSLEER. This CDR3 comprises 16 residues. The junction had 11 bases not matched to a gene; V was cut back by 0 bases and J by 15 bases. The CDR3 bases are TGCGCCAGCAGCCAAGAACTAGCGGGAGGGCAATGGACGTTGTTCTTC. Its protein product is CASSQELAGGQWTLFF.

The chain carries TRBV6-6 and TRBJ1-5; D is unresolved. Trimming stripped 2 bases from V and 4 bases from J, with 12 bases between. Per the germline V gene, CDR1 is MNHNY and CDR2 is SVGAGI (reference sequence). The CDR3 runs 15 residues. The CDR3 DNA follows: TGTGCCAGCAGTTACAGGGCTTCCCTAAATCAGCCCCAGCATTTT. Protein sequence: CASSYRASLNQPQHF.

With respect to this clonotype: Since a much larger clone is just one base distant, this may be a read error. The CDR3: CASLRGGSPNEQYF. CDR3 bases: TGTGCCAGCCTCAGGGGGGGATCCCCCAATGAGCAGTACTTC. The rearrangement joins TRBV12-3 or TRBV12-4 to TRBJ2-4, with D possibly called TRBD1 or TRBD2 (7 bases each). Trimming cost V 8 bases and J 13 bases, with 24 bases left between them. CDR3 length: 14 amino acids.

With respect to this clonotype: A read error is possible here, since a much larger clone lies one base away. The genes are TRBV20-1 and TRBJ1-4; 7 bases align to TRBD1. The CDR3 loop spans 15 amino acids. The germline V gene has CDR1 DFQATT and CDR2 SNEGSKA (reference sequence). V lost 6 bases, J lost 10 bases, and 17 bases stayed unmatched. The CDR3 DNA reads TGCAGTGCCCCCGCCAGAAGACAGGGAATTGGAAAACTGTTTTTT. Translation gives CSAPARRQGIGKLFF.

The chain links TRBV20-1 to TRBJ2-3, with D unclear. The germline V gene has CDR1 DFQATT and CDR2 SNEGSKA (reference sequence). Trimming removed 2 bases at V and 6 bases at J, with 9 bases between. This CDR3 region has 12 residues. CDR3 in amino acids: CSARRTSDTQYF. The CDR3 DNA follows: TGCAGTGCTAGACGGACGTCGGATACGCAGTATTTT.

This clonotype was picked up a small number of times. This rearrangement joins TRBV6-1 to TRBJ2-4, with D perhaps matching TRBD1 (6 bases). Trimming took 7 bases from V and 0 from J, leaving 13 bases between them. The germline V gene encodes CDR1 MNHNS and CDR2 SASEGT. This CDR3 spans 15 amino acids. CDR3 amino acids: CASTTGLLAKNIQYF. In DNA, the CDR3 is TGTGCCAGCACGACAGGCCTGCTAGCCAAAAACATTCAGTACTTC.

The chain uses TRBV9 and TRBJ2-4; D is perhaps TRBD1 or TRBD2 (5 bases each). The DNA matches TRBJ2-7 better at its end, which makes the J call doubtful. There are 13 residues in the CDR3. The germline V gene has CDR1 SGDLS and CDR2 YYNGEE. The CDR3 DNA reads as TGTGCCAGCACGAGGGGCCTCAGGGACGAGCAGTACTTC. Protein product: CASTRGLRDEQYF.

The chain employs TRBV12-3 or TRBV12-4 and TRBJ1-3, with TRBD1 matching 9 bases. V gave up 3 bases and J gave up 6 bases; unmatched junction bases: 9. This CDR3 is built from 16 residues. The DNA of the CDR3 is TGTGCCAGCAGTTTTTCGGGGACAGGGACATCAAACACCATATATTTT. It codes for CASSFSGTGTSNTIYF.

The chain links TRBV7-2 to TRBJ1-1; D is undetermined. The CDR3 runs 15 residues. CDR1 and CDR2 from the germline V gene are SGHTA and FQGNSA. V lost 2 bases and J lost 1, with 11 bases in between. Here the CDR3 DNA reads TGTGCCAGCAGCTTATCCGGGAATACGAACACTGAAGCTTTCTTT. Its translation is CASSLSGNTNTEAFF.

This clonotype was observed a few times. The genes are TRBV30 and TRBJ1-2; 8 positions agree with TRBD1. V shed 0 bases and J 7 bases; nucleotides not matched to a gene: 13. CDR3 length equals 16 residues. Germline CDR1 and CDR2: GTSNPN and SVGIG (reference sequence). CDR3 in amino acids: CAWSVLPSQGAAGYTF. In DNA form, the CDR3 reads TGTGCCTGGAGTGTTCTACCCTCTCAGGGGGCGGCTGGCTACACCTTC.

CDR3 sequence (DNA): TGTGCCAGCAGCCCCCCCGCTAATGGGGGCGAAGAGACCCAGTACTTC. It yields the protein CASSPPANGGEETQYF. This chain uses TRBV7-9 with TRBJ2-5, with a weak D call TRBD1 (6 bases). The CDR3 consists of 16 residues. V lost 5 bases to trimming and J lost 3 bases, with 19 bases between them. Germline V lookup: CDR1 SEHNR, CDR2 FQNEAQ (reference sequence). Combining the CDR3 with reference TRBV7-9 and TRBJ2-5 gives the whole variable domain DTGVSQNPRHKITKRGQNVTFRCDPISEHNRLYWYRQTLGQGPEFLTYFQNEAQLEKSRLLSDRFSAERPKGSFSTLEIQRTEQGDSAMYLCASSPPANGGEETQYFGPGTRLLVL.

This clonotype was counted a few times. V usage is TRBV5-1 and J usage is TRBJ2-4, with D possibly matching TRBD2 (7 bases). The CDR3 loop spans 18 amino acids. V was cut by 0 bases and J by 0 bases, with 16 bases left in between. CDR1 is SGHRS and CDR2 is YFSETQ in the germline V gene. The chain's CDR3 is CASSLAGGHILAKNIQYF. The CDR3 coding sequence is TGCGCCAGCAGCTTGGCCGGGGGGCATATACTAGCCAAAAACATTCAGTACTTC.

This clonotype was observed a single time. The V and J genes are TRBV29-1 and TRBJ2-1, with 9 bases lining up with TRBD1. CDR1 and CDR2 from the germline V gene are SQVTM and ANQGSEA. This CDR3 contains 13 residues. J gave up 3 bases and V 6 bases, and 3 bases lay outside the gene matches. The CDR3 DNA follows: TGCAGCGTCAGACAGGGGGACTACAATGAGCAGTTCTTC. Protein sequence: CSVRQGDYNEQFF.

The rearrangement joins TRBV5-1 to TRBJ2-5; D not certain. The ends were cut back, 3 bases at V and 2 bases at J, with 11 bases in the middle. This CDR3 has 14 residues. Germline V gene lookup returns CDR1 SGHRS and CDR2 YFSETQ. Written as DNA, the CDR3 is TGCGCCAGCAGCTACCAACCCTCGCAAGAGACCCAGTACTTC. Translation: CASSYQPSQETQYF. Full variable domain (outside the CDR3, taken from reference TRBV5-1 and TRBJ2-5): KAGVTQTPRYLIKTRGQQVTLSCSPISGHRSVSWYQQTPGQGLQFLFEYFSETQRNKGNFPGRFSGRQFSNSRSEMNVSTLELGDSALYLCASSYQPSQETQYFGPGTRLLVL.

This clonotype was observed a handful of times. This chain uses TRBV5-1 with TRBJ2-5; D may match TRBD1 or TRBD2 (5 bases each). Trimming pared 4 bases from V and 11 bases from J, leaving 15 bases between. Per germline, CDR1 SGHRS and CDR2 YFSETQ. This CDR3 region has 12 residues. The CDR3 sequence: CASSPGAAGQYF. CDR3 nucleotide sequence: TGCGCCAGCAGCCCCGGGGCGGCCGGGCAGTACTTC.